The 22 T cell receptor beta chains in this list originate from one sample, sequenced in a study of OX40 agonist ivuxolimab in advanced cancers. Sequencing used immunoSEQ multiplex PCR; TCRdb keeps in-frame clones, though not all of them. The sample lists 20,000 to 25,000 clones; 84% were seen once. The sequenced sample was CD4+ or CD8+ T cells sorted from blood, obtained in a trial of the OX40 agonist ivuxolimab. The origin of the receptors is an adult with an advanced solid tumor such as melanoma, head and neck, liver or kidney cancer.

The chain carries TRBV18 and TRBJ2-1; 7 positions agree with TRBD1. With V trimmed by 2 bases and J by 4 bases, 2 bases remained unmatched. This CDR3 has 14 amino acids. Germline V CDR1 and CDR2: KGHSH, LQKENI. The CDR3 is CASSPTGEYNEQFF. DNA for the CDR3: TGTGCCAGCTCACCAACAGGGGAATACAATGAGCAGTTCTTC.

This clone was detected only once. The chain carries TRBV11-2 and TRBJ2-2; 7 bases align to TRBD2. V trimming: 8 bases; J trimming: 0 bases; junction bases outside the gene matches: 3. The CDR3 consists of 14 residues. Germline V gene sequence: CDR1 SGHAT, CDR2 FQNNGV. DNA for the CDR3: TGTGCCAGCGGGCGGGGGACGAACACCGGGGAGCTGTTTTTT. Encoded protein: CASGRGTNTGELFF.

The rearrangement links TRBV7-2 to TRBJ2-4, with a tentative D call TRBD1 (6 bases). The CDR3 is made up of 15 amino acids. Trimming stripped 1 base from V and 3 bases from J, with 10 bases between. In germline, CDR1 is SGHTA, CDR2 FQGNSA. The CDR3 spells CASSLDNRVKNIQYF. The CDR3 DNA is TGTGCCAGCAGCTTAGATAACAGGGTCAAAAACATTCAGTACTTC.

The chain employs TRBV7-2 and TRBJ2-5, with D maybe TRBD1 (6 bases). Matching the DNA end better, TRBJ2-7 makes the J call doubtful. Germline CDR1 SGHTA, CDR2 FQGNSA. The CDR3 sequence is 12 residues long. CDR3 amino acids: CASTSQGYEQYF. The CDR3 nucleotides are TGTGCCAGCACCTCACAGGGCTACGAGCAGTACTTC.

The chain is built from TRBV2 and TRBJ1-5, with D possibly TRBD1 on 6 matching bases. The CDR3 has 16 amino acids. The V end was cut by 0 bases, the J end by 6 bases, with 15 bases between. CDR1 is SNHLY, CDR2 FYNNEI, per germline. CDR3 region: CASSEALLGRGQPQHF. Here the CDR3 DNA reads TGTGCCAGCAGTGAAGCGCTTCTGGGCAGGGGTCAGCCCCAGCATTTT. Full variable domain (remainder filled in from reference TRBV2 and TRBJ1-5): EPEVTQTPSHQVTQMGQEVILRCVPISNHLYFYWYRQILGQKVEFLVSFYNNEISEKSEIFDDQFSVERPDGSNFTLKIRSTKLEDSAMYFCASSEALLGRGQPQHFGDGTRLSIL.

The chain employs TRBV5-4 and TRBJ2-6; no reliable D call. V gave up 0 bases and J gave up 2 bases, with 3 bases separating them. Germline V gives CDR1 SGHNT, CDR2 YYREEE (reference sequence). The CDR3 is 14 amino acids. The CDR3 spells CASSLEAGANVLTF. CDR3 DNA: TGTGCCAGCAGCTTGGAAGCTGGGGCCAACGTCCTGACTTTC.

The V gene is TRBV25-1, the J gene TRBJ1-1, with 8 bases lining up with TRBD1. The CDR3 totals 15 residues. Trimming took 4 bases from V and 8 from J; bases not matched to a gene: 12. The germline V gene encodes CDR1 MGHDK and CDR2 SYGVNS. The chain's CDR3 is CASSGTGWSRAEAFF. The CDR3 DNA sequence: TGTGCCAGCAGTGGGACAGGGTGGTCCCGGGCGGAAGCTTTCTTT.

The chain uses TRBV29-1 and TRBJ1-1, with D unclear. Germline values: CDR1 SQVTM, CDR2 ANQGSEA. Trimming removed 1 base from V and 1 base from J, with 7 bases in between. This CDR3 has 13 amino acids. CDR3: CSVEVRANTEAFF. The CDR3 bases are TGCAGCGTTGAAGTTAGGGCGAACACTGAAGCTTTCTTT.

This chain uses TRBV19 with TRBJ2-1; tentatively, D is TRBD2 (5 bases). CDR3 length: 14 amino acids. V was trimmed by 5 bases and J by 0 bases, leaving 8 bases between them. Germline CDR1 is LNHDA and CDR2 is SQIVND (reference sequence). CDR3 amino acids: CASSAGGSYNEQFF. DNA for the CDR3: TGTGCCAGTAGTGCCGGAGGCTCCTACAATGAGCAGTTCTTC.

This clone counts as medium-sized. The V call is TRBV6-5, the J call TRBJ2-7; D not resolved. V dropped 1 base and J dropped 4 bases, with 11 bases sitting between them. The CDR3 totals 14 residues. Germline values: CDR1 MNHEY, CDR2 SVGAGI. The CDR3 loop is CASSYFGFGYEQYF. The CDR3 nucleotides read TGTGCCAGCAGTTACTTCGGCTTTGGTTACGAGCAGTACTTC.

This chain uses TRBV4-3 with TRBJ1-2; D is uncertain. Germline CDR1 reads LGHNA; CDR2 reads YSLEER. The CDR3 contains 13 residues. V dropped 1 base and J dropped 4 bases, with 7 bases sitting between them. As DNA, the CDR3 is TGCGCCAGCAGCCAAGCTGGAACCTATGGCTACACCTTC. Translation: CASSQAGTYGYTF.

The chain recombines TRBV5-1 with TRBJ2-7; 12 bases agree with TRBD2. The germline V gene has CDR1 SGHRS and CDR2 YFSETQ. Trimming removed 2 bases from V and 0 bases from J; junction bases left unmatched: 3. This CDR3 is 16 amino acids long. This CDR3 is CASSFTSGRSSYEQYF. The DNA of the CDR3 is TGCGCCAGCAGCTTCACTAGCGGGAGGAGCTCCTACGAGCAGTACTTC. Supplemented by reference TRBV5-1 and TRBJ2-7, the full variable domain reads KAGVTQTPRYLIKTRGQQVTLSCSPISGHRSVSWYQQTPGQGLQFLFEYFSETQRNKGNFPGRFSGRQFSNSRSEMNVSTLELGDSALYLCASSFTSGRSSYEQYFGPGTRLTVT.

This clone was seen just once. CDR3 DNA sequence: TGTGCCAGCAGACGGACAGGGGGCCCCTACAATGAGCAGTTCTTC. As protein: CASRRTGGPYNEQFF. The chain is built from TRBV6-5 and TRBJ2-1; TRBD1 agrees at 11 bases. V was clipped by 6 bases and J by 2 bases; unmatched bases: 3. The germline V gene encodes CDR1 MNHEY and CDR2 SVGAGI. CDR3 length equals 15 residues.

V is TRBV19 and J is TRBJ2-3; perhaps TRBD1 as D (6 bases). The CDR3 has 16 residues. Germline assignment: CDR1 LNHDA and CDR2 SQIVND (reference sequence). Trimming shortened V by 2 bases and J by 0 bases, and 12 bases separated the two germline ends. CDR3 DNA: TGTGCCAGTAGTATACAGCTGGGACATAGCACAGATACGCAGTATTTT. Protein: CASSIQLGHSTDTQYF.

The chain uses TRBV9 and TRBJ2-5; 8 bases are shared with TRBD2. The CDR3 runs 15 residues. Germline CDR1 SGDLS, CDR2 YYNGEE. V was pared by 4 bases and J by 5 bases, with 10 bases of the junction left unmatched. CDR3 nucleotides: TGTGCCAGCAGCCCCAGAGGGACTAGAGGGGAGACCCAGTACTTC. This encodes CASSPRGTRGETQYF.

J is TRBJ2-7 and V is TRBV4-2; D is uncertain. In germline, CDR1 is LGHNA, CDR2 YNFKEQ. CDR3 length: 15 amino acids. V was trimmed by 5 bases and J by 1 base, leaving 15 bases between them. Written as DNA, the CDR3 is TGTGCCAGCAGCTTGGATCCCCAGGTTTCCTACGAGCAGTACTTC. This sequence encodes CASSLDPQVSYEQYF.

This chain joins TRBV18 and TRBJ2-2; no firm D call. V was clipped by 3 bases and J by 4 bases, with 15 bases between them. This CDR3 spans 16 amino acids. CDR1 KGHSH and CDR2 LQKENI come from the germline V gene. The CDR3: CASSPRLAVSTGELFF. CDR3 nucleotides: TGTGCCAGCTCACCCCGTCTGGCGGTTAGCACCGGGGAGCTGTTTTTT.

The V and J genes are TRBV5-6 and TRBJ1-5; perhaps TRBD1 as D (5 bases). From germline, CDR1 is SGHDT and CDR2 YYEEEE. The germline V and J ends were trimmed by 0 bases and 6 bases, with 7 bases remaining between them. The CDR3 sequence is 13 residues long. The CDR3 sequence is CASSLGGTQPQHF. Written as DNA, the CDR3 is TGTGCCAGCAGCTTGGGGGGGACTCAGCCCCAGCATTTT. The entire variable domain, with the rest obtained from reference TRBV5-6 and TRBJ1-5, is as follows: DAGVTQSPTHLIKTRGQQVTLRCSPKSGHDTVSWYQQALGQGPQFIFQYYEEEERQRGNFPDRFSGHQFPNYSSELNVNALLLGDSALYLCASSLGGTQPQHFGDGTRLSIL.

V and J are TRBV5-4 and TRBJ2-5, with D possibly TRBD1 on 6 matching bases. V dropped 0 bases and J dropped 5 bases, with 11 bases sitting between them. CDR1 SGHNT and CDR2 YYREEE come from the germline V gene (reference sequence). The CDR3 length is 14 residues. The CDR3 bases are TGTGCCAGCAGCTTGGCCGGACAGTCGGAGACCCAGTACTTC. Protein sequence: CASSLAGQSETQYF.

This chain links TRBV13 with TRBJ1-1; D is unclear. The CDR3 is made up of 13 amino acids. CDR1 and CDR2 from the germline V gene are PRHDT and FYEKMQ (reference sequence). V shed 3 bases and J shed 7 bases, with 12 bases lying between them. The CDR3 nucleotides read TGTGCCAGCAGCTTGAAAGGCTACGGTGAAGCTTTCTTT. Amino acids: CASSLKGYGEAFF.

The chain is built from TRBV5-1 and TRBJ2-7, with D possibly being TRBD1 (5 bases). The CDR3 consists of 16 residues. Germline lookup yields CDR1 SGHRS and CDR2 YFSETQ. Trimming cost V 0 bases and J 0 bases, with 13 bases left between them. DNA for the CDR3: TGCGCCAGCAGCTTGGATGCAGGGTTAAGCTCCTACGAGCAGTACTTC. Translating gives CASSLDAGLSSYEQYF.

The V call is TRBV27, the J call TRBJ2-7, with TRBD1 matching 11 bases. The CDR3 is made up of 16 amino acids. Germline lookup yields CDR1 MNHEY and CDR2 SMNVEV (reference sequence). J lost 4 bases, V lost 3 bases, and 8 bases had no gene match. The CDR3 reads CASSLQGGDRGYEQYF. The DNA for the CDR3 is TGTGCCAGCAGTTTGCAAGGGGGGGACAGGGGGTACGAGCAGTACTTC.